This is a list of T cell receptor beta chains from one sample in a study of T cells in Graves' hyperthyroidism and ophthalmopathy. TCRdb re-analysed the multiplex PCR reads in MiXCR, keeping a single row per CDR3 protein. Counted here are 200,000 to 250,000 distinct CDR3 sequences, roughly 17% occurring once; the ten biggest clones make up under 35%. Specimen: blood. The source is a woman in her late teens or twenties with Graves' ophthalmopathy. The CDR3 runs from the conserved cysteine through the conserved F or W. D genes are given only for firm matches. Clone size appears in some rows only: once, few, many, or a class for an expanded clone.

V gene	D gene	clone size	J gene	CDR3 DNA	CDR3 protein
TRBV15	.	.	TRBJ2-2	TGTGCCACCAGCAGAGTTGAGGTCGGGGAGCTGTTTTTT	CATSRVEVGELFF
TRBV7-6	.	many	TRBJ1-1	TGTGCCAGCAGTCCGGGGGGGTCGAACACTGAAGCTTTCTTT	CASSPGGSNTEAFF
TRBV12-3/TRBV12-4	.	many	TRBJ1-5	TGTGCCAGCAGTTTGAGGGGACGGGTCATTCAGCCCCAGCATTTT	CASSLRGRVIQPQHF
TRBV6-1	.	many	TRBJ2-7	TGTGCCAGCAGTGAAGTTGCGGGTGCGGGCTACGAGCAGTACTTC	CASSEVAGAGYEQYF
TRBV5-1	.	many	TRBJ1-5	TGCGCCAGCAGCTTGGACGGGGGCAGAGGTCAGCCCCAGCATTTT	CASSLDGGRGQPQHF
TRBV29-1	.	many	TRBJ1-2	TGCAGCGTCAACAGTAACTATGGCTACACCTTC	CSVNSNYGYTF
TRBV3-1	.	many	TRBJ1-1	TGTGCCAGCAGCCGATCAGGGGTCCCTGAAGCTTTCTTT	CASSRSGVPEAFF
TRBV14	.	many	TRBJ2-2	TGTGCCAGCAGCCCCGGGACCAGTTTAACCGGGGAGCTGTTTTTT	CASSPGTSLTGELFF
TRBV28	.	many	TRBJ1-2	TGTGCCAGCAGTTTACAGGCTTTGTATGGCTACACCTTC	CASSLQALYGYTF
TRBV7-9	TRBD2	many	TRBJ2-3	TGTGCCAGCAGCTTACCGGCGGGAGGGCCTAGAGATACGCAGTATTTT	CASSLPAGGPRDTQYF
TRBV15	TRBD1	.	TRBJ1-3	TGTGCCACCAGCAGGGAGGGGACAGTAGGAAACACCATATATTTT	CATSREGTVGNTIYF
TRBV27	TRBD2	many	TRBJ2-1	TGTGCCAGCAGTTTGGGACTAGCAAGTGGCAATGAGCAGTTCTTC	CASSLGLASGNEQFF
TRBV7-3	.	few	TRBJ2-1	TGTGCCAGCAGCAGGGACGGAGCGAGCAATGAGCAGTTCTTC	CASSRDGASNEQFF
TRBV7-6	.	many	TRBJ2-2	TGTGCCAGCAGCCCAGGGGCGGGCACCGGGGAGCTGTTTTTT	CASSPGAGTGELFF
TRBV7-8	.	many	TRBJ1-5	TGTGCCAGCAGCTTCCAGAACCAGCCCCAGCATTTT	CASSFQNQPQHF
TRBV20-1	.	many	TRBJ1-2	TGCAGTGCTAGGAACAATTTAGACAGGCTCAGCGCTAACTATGGCTACACCTTC	CSARNNLDRLSANYGYTF
TRBV5-1	TRBD2	many	TRBJ2-2	TGCGCCAGCAGCGCGGGGACTAAGGGCGGGGAGCTGTTTTTT	CASSAGTKGGELFF
TRBV30	.	many	TRBJ1-1	TGTGCCTGGAGTGACTTATTCACTGAAGCTTTCTTT	CAWSDLFTEAFF
TRBV12-3/TRBV12-4	TRBD1	many	TRBJ2-7	TGTGCCAGCAGTCTTACAGGGGGCGGTGAGTGGGAGCAGTACTTC	CASSLTGGGEWEQYF
TRBV6-4	TRBD1	many	TRBJ1-2	TGTGCCAGCAGTGTCGGCGGACAGGGGGTTGGAGGCTACACCTTC	CASSVGGQGVGGYTF
TRBV28	.	many	TRBJ1-1	TGTGCCAGCAGTTTACCAAACAGGGTGAACACTGAAGCTTTCTTT	CASSLPNRVNTEAFF
TRBV11-3	TRBD1	many	TRBJ1-1	TGTGCCAGCAGTAGACAGGGAGGAGAAGCTTTCTTT	CASSRQGGEAFF
TRBV6-1	.	few	TRBJ1-6	TGTGCCAGCAGTAGGAAAAACAGAGGGTATAATTCACCCCTCCACTTT	CASSRKNRGYNSPLHF
TRBV12-3/TRBV12-4	.	once	TRBJ2-7	TGTGCCAGCAGTTTTGGACCAGCGGGCTCCTACGAGCAGTACTTC	CASSFGPAGSYEQYF
TRBV3-1	.	.	TRBJ2-7	TGTGCCAGCAGCCAAGGCCCGCAGACAAGCTCCTACGAGCAGTACTTC	CASSQGPQTSSYEQYF
TRBV6-1	TRBD2	many	TRBJ2-5	TGTGCCAGCAGTTCCGGGACTAGCGGGGAGACCCAGTACTTC	CASSSGTSGETQYF
TRBV24-1	TRBD2	few	TRBJ2-2	TGTGCCACCAGCAACTCGGGACTAGCTGAAACCGGGGAGCTGTTTTTT	CATSNSGLAETGELFF
TRBV6-2/TRBV6-3	TRBD2	many	TRBJ2-3	TGTGCCAGCAGTTCGACCCTAGCGGGAGGAACAGATACGCAGTATTTT	CASSSTLAGGTDTQYF
TRBV15	.	many	TRBJ1-1	TGTGCCACCAGCAGCCAGAGACGGATGAACACTGAAGCTTTCTTT	CATSSQRRMNTEAFF
TRBV4-1	.	few	TRBJ1-3	TGCGCCAGCAGCCCAAGAATACAAGAGAGCTCTGGAAACACCATATATTTT	CASSPRIQESSGNTIYF
TRBV19	.	.	TRBJ1-2	TGTGCCAGTAGTGGGAACAGGGTTTTGAACTATGGCTACACCTTC	CASSGNRVLNYGYTF
TRBV7-9	TRBD1	many	TRBJ1-1	TGTGCCAGCAGCGCGGACAGGGCGGAATCTGAAGCTTTCTTT	CASSADRAESEAFF
TRBV6-1	TRBD2	many	TRBJ2-1	TGTGCCAGCAGCAACAGACTAGCGAGAGACTACAATGAGCAGTTCTTC	CASSNRLARDYNEQFF
TRBV10-1	TRBD1	many	TRBJ1-1	TGCGCCAGCAGTGGACAAACAGGGGACGCTTTCTTT	CASSGQTGDAFF
TRBV10-3	.	few	TRBJ2-7	TGTGCCATCAGCCCCTATGGGGCCGAGCAGTACTTC	CAISPYGAEQYF
TRBV4-1	.	many	TRBJ1-2	TGCGCCAGCAGCCAGACATCGGGTTTTCCTTTTGGCTACACCTTC	CASSQTSGFPFGYTF
TRBV30	.	many	TRBJ1-2	TGTGCCTGGAGTCCCGGGGCACCGGGGGGCTACACCTTC	CAWSPGAPGGYTF
TRBV11-2	TRBD1	.	TRBJ2-5	TGTGCCAGCAGCCAGGGGGAGCGCGCGTGGGAGACCCAGTACTTC	CASSQGERAWETQYF
TRBV6-2/TRBV6-3	TRBD2	many	TRBJ2-2	TGTGCCAGCACCTCTTCGGGACTAGCAGCGAACACCGGGGAGCTGTTTTTT	CASTSSGLAANTGELFF
TRBV3-1	.	many	TRBJ2-5	TGTGCCAGCAGCCAAGATCGATCGATTTCGGGAGAAGAGACCCAGTACTTC	CASSQDRSISGEETQYF
TRBV18	TRBD1	.	TRBJ1-1	TGTGCCAGCTCGGCCGGGACAGGGGAGGAAGCTTTCTTT	CASSAGTGEEAFF
TRBV11-1	TRBD1	.	TRBJ2-2	TGTGCCAGCAGCTTAGTGACAGGGGGCATGAGCACCGGGGAGCTGTTTTTT	CASSLVTGGMSTGELFF
TRBV7-2	TRBD2	many	TRBJ2-7	TGTGCCAGCAGCCCACTAGCGGACTCCTACGAGCAGTACTTC	CASSPLADSYEQYF
TRBV6-1	TRBD2	many	TRBJ2-1	TGTGCCAGCAGTTATTTTGGGGGGGGAGGCAGTGAGCAGTTCTTC	CASSYFGGGGSEQFF
TRBV30	.	many	TRBJ2-3	TGTGCCTGGAAATTGCTGACGGGAAGCACAGATACGCAGTATTTT	CAWKLLTGSTDTQYF